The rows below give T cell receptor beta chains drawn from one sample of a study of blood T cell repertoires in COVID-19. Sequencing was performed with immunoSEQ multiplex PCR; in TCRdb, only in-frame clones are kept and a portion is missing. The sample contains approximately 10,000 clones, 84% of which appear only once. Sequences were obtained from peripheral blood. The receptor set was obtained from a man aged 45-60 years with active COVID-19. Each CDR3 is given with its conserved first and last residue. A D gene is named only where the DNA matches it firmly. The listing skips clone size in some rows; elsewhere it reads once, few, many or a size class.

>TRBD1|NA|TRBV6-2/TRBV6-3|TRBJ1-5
TGTGCCAGCAGTTTGGGACAGGGGATCCGGAATCAGCCCCAGCATTTT
CASSLGQGIRNQPQHF
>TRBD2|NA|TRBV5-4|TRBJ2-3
TGTGCCAGCAGCGCTCCCTCCGGGACTAGCGGGAACCCTAGCACAGATACGCAGTATTTT
CASSAPSGTSGNPSTDTQYF
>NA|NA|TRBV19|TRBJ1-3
TGTGCCAGTAGCCTAGGAGGGATGGGAAACACCATATATTTT
CASSLGGMGNTIYF
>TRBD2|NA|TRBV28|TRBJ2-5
TGTGCCAGCAGTTCACTAGCGGAGCAAGAGACCCAGTACTTC
CASSSLAEQETQYF
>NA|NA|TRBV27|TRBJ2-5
TGTGCCAGCAGTTTATCGATATCAGGGGCGGAGACCCAGTACTTC
CASSLSISGAETQYF
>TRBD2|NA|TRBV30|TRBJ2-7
TGTGCCTGGAGACTAGCGGGAGGGCCGGAGCAGTACTTC
CAWRLAGGPEQYF
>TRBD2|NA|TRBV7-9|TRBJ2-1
TGTGCCAGCAGCGACTCGGAGCGGGAAATGTACAATGAGCAGTTCTTC
CASSDSEREMYNEQFF
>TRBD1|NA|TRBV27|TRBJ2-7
TGTGCCAGCAGTTCCGGGACAGGGAACTACGAGCAGTACTTC
CASSSGTGNYEQYF
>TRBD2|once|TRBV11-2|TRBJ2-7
TGTGCCAGCAGCACTATAGGGACTAGCGGGAAGTACGAGCAGTACTTC
CASSTIGTSGKYEQYF
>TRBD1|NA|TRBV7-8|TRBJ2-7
TGTGCCAGCAGCCCCCAACAAACGGGGGACAGGAAAGACTACGAGCAGTACTTC
CASSPQQTGDRKDYEQYF
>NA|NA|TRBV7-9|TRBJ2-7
TGTGCCAGCACCATGCTCTCGGGACACCACGAGGAGTACTTC
CASTMLSGHHEEYF
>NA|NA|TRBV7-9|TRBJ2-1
TGTGCCAGCAGCAAACAGGTGGATGAGCAGTTCTTC
CASSKQVDEQFF
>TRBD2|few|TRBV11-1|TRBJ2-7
TGTGCCAGCAGCTCGACTAGCGGGGGACCTGAGCAGTACTTC
CASSSTSGGPEQYF
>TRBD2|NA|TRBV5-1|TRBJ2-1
TGCGCCAGCAGCTTGTTGCTCGGGACAGCCGGACTAGCGGGAGGGATCAATGAGCAGTTCTTC
CASSLLLGTAGLAGGINEQFF
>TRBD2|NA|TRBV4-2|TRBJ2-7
TGTGCCAGCAGCTACCTAGCGGGGAGCGAGGGGGAGCAGTACTTC
CASSYLAGSEGEQYF
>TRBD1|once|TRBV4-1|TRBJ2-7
TGCGCCAGCAGCCACACAACCGGACAGGGGGGCGGTGAGCAGTACTTC
CASSHTTGQGGGEQYF
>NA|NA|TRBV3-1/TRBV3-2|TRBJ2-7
TGTGCCAGCAGCGCCCGAGGCTACGAGCAGTACTTC
CASSARGYEQYF
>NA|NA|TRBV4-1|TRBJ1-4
TGCGCCAGCAGCCAAGATACGTTTACGAGGAGGGGTGAAAAACTGTTTTTT
CASSQDTFTRRGEKLFF
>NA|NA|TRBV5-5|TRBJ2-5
TGTGCCAGCAGCTGGATCCGGGCAGGGGAGACCCAGTACTTC
CASSWIRAGETQYF
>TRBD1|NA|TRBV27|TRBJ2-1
TGTGCCAGCAGTACCCGGGACAGGGACCCCGGGAATGAGCAGTTCTTC
CASSTRDRDPGNEQFF
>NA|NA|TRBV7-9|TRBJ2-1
TGTGCCAGCAGCTTACTGTCCCATGAGCAGTTCTTC
CASSLLSHEQFF
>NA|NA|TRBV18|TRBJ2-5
TGTGCCAGCTCACCACCCCACAGGGCGGAGACCCAGTACTTC
CASSPPHRAETQYF